This T cell receptor beta chain comes out of a study of beta chain features in type 1 diabetes. Overall study results and limits: Sequencing from cDNA could over-represent high-TCR-expressing cells.

As regards this clone: Its cognate antigen is unknown.

The V gene's germline CDR1 is SGHDN and CDR2 FVKESK. CDR3 length: 16 residues. V was pared by 1 base and J by 5 bases, with 7 bases of the junction left unmatched. The single heparinised draw taken from each donor contained 90 to 150 mL of blood on average. Investigators reverse transcribed all isolated RNA, so they sequenced expressed TCRB transcripts. Libraries were prepared by immunoSEQ multiplex PCR; TCRdb keeps only in-frame clonotypes and omits some of them. The sample records 900,000 or so clones, 17% being singletons. The material sequenced was naive CD4+ T cells from blood. This TCR came from a woman younger than 35 in good health. The rearrangement joins TRBV14 to TRBJ2-1; TRBD1 matches at 8 bases. CDR3 DNA sequence: TGTGCCAGCAGCCAAGTGGGCAGGGGGCCGAACAATGAGCAGTTCTTC. Encoded protein: CASSQVGRGPNNEQFF. The full variable domain, rest sourced from reference TRBV14 and TRBJ2-1, is EAGVTQFPSHSVIEKGQTVTLRCDPISGHDNLYWYRRVMGKEIKFLLHFVKESKQDESGMPNNRFLAERTGGTYSTLKVQPAELEDSGVYFCASSQVGRGPNNEQFFGPGTRLTVL.